One and the same sample provided the 24 T cell receptor beta chains below, sequenced in a study of CD8 T cells in Susac syndrome (dated by TCRdb to about 2019). Receptor libraries were prepared by the immunoSEQ multiplex PCR assay. RNA was extracted using the RNeasy kit, and about 0.45 to 1 ug of the RNA was reverse transcribed with random hexamers. TCRdb reprocessed the public reads (quality trimming at Q25 with fastp, clone calling with MiXCR) and kept in-frame beta chains. Entries are consolidated by CDR3 protein sequence, retaining the most common genes and DNA. This sample gives about 210,000 distinct CDR3 sequences in total; 85% to 95% of them show up just once. The top ten constitute approximately 0.094% of the sample. Sequencing was performed on CD4+ T cells from PBMCs. These receptor sequences come from a human donor in good health.

The chain recombines TRBV12-3 or TRBV12-4 with TRBJ2-1; 7 nucleotides align to TRBD2. The CDR3 is 11 residues long. The J segment lost 10 bases and the V segment lost 6 bases, leaving 3 bases of the junction unmatched. Here the CDR3 DNA reads TGTGCCAGCAGGGCACTAGCGGAGCAGTTCTTC. Its protein product is CASRALAEQFF.

The chain links TRBV20-1 to TRBJ2-1; TRBD1 agrees at 10 bases. In germline, CDR1 is DFQATT, CDR2 SNEGSKA (reference sequence). CDR3 length: 16 amino acids. V lost 6 bases and J lost 0; bases outside the gene matches: 8. The CDR3 reads CSAIQRTGGSYNEQFF. CDR3 nucleotide sequence: TGCAGTGCCATACAACGGACAGGGGGCTCCTACAATGAGCAGTTCTTC.

The gene calls are TRBV9 and TRBJ2-1, with D perhaps TRBD2 (5 bases). This CDR3 spans 14 amino acids. The germline V gene has CDR1 SGDLS and CDR2 YYNGEE. V lost 0 bases and J 4 bases, leaving 8 bases between the germline ends. The CDR3 protein is CASSVARDYNEQFF. CDR3 DNA: TGTGCCAGCAGCGTAGCCCGGGATTACAATGAGCAGTTCTTC.

The chain couples TRBV5-1 to TRBJ2-1, with TRBD2 matching over 12 bases. CDR3 length: 15 amino acids. The J segment lost 7 bases and the V segment lost 6 bases, leaving 8 bases of the junction unmatched. Germline V gene data show CDR1 as SGHRS and CDR2 as YFSETQ. The chain's CDR3 is CASTQLAGGWNEQFF. The CDR3 bases are TGCGCCAGCACCCAACTAGCGGGAGGTTGGAATGAGCAGTTCTTC.

This rearrangement joins TRBV7-8 to TRBJ1-1, with a weak D call TRBD1 (5 bases). Per the germline V gene, CDR1 is SGHVS and CDR2 is FQNEAQ. The CDR3 is made up of 14 amino acids. The V gene lost 1 base and the J gene lost 4 bases, with 10 bases spanning the gap. The CDR3 DNA reads TGTGCCAGCAGCTTAGGATCGGGGCTCACTGAAGCTTTCTTT. It is translated as CASSLGSGLTEAFF.

V usage is TRBV3-1 and J usage is TRBJ2-6; D is unresolved. Germline V lookup: CDR1 LGHDT, CDR2 YNNKEL (reference sequence). This CDR3 contains 14 residues. V lost 2 bases to trimming and J lost 0 bases, with 2 bases between them. CDR3 region: CASSQNSGANVLTF. The CDR3, as DNA: TGTGCCAGCAGCCAAAACTCTGGGGCCAACGTCCTGACTTTC.

The V and J genes are TRBV27 and TRBJ1-6; D not resolved. In germline, CDR1 is MNHEY, CDR2 SMNVEV (reference sequence). The CDR3 consists of 13 residues. Trimming left V 10 bases short and J 7 bases short, with 14 bases between. The CDR3 nucleotides are TGTGCCATCGGCACGCAGGCGAATTCACCCCTCCACTTT. Its translation: CAIGTQANSPLHF.

The chain employs TRBV3-1 and TRBJ2-2; 8 nucleotides match TRBD2. CDR1 and CDR2 from the germline V gene are LGHDT and YNNKEL (reference sequence). J lost 5 bases, V lost 5 bases, and 4 bases had no gene match. The length of the CDR3 is 14 residues. The CDR3 region is CASSAREGTGELFF. CDR3 DNA: TGTGCCAGCAGCGCCCGGGAGGGAACCGGGGAGCTGTTTTTT.

The V call is TRBV7-9, the J call TRBJ2-3, with 8 positions matching TRBD1. After removal of 2 bases from V and 2 bases from J, the junction contained 3 bases not matched to a gene. This CDR3 spans 15 amino acids. Germline CDR1 and CDR2: SEHNR and FQNEAQ (reference sequence). As DNA, the CDR3 is TGTGCCAGCAGCTTAAGGGACAGGTCCACAGATACGCAGTATTTT. Its protein product is CASSLRDRSTDTQYF.

This chain connects TRBV20-1 to TRBJ2-3, with no clear D. Trimming took off 1 base at V and 2 bases at J, with 13 bases between the two ends. CDR1 DFQATT and CDR2 SNEGSKA come from the germline V gene (reference sequence). The CDR3 is 15 residues long. This CDR3 reads CSARGPRSFTDTQYF. The CDR3 coding sequence is TGCAGTGCTAGAGGCCCCAGATCCTTCACAGATACGCAGTATTTT.

V gene TRBV25-1 combines with J gene TRBJ2-5; D might be TRBD1 or TRBD2, each matching 5 bases. The V end lost 4 bases, the J end lost 2 bases, and 14 bases lay between the germline ends. CDR3 length: 15 residues. Germline V gives CDR1 MGHDK, CDR2 SYGVNS. In DNA form, the CDR3 reads TGTGCCAGCAGTGCGGGACGGCGCGGACAAGAGACCCAGTACTTC. Its translation: CASSAGRRGQETQYF.

The chain recombines TRBV3-1 with TRBJ1-2; TRBD1 matches 11 bases. The CDR3 runs to 14 residues. J lost 8 bases, V lost 4 bases, and 6 bases had no gene match. The V gene's germline CDR1 is LGHDT and CDR2 YNNKEL (reference sequence). The CDR3 here is CASSPWTGGKGYTF. CDR3 nucleotide sequence: TGTGCCAGCAGCCCCTGGACAGGGGGCAAAGGCTACACCTTC.

The V call is TRBV5-1, the J call TRBJ2-1; TRBD2 aligns across 12 bases. Per germline, CDR1 SGHRS and CDR2 YFSETQ. The junction had 8 bases not matched to a gene; V was cut back by 6 bases and J by 7 bases. This CDR3 has 15 residues. The CDR3 protein is CASKDSLAGGNEQFF. The DNA of the CDR3 is TGCGCCAGCAAGGACAGTCTAGCGGGAGGGAATGAGCAGTTCTTC.

This clonotype was detected once. The V gene is TRBV11-3, the J gene TRBJ2-3; D call uncertain. CDR3 length: 13 amino acids. Germline V gene lookup returns CDR1 SGHNT and CDR2 YENEEA. The V end was cut by 6 bases, the J end by 4 bases, with 11 bases between. In DNA, the CDR3 is TGTGCCAGCAGTCTTATGGGGTCAGATACGCAGTATTTT. Translating gives CASSLMGSDTQYF.

This chain uses TRBV28 with TRBJ2-1, with TRBD1 matching over 11 bases. Germline V gene data show CDR1 as MDHEN and CDR2 as SYDVKM. Losses at the gene ends were 2 bases for V and 6 bases for J; bases not matched to a gene: 6. This CDR3 has 16 residues. The CDR3 bases are TGTGCCAGCAGTTTAATTGGACAGGGGGCCTTCAATGAGCAGTTCTTC. Protein sequence: CASSLIGQGAFNEQFF.

The rearrangement uses TRBV20-1 and TRBJ2-5; TRBD1 might be the D (6 bases). V lost 3 bases, J lost 1 base, and 15 bases lay in between. Per the germline V gene, CDR1 is DFQATT and CDR2 is SNEGSKA (reference sequence). This CDR3 contains 15 residues. CDR3 in DNA: TGCAGTGCTAGCCCTACAGGGTGGATCCAAGAGACCCAGTACTTC. Translation gives CSASPTGWIQETQYF.

This chain joins TRBV3-1 and TRBJ2-7, with 8 bases that match TRBD1. J lost 4 bases, V lost 3 bases, and 5 bases had no gene match. The germline V gene has CDR1 LGHDT and CDR2 YNNKEL (reference sequence). There are 14 residues in the CDR3. The CDR3 DNA reads TGTGCCAGCAGCCACTCCGACAGGGGATACGAGCAGTACGTC. Translating it yields CASSHSDRGYEQYV.

V is TRBV29-1 and J is TRBJ1-3, with a tentative D call TRBD1 (5 bases). Germline loops: CDR1 SQVTM, CDR2 ANQGSEA. The ends were cut back, 6 bases at V and 4 bases at J, with 13 bases in the middle. The CDR3 is 13 amino acids. The CDR3 coding sequence is TGCAGCGTACCGAATGCAGGGGGAAACACCATATATTTT. Protein product: CSVPNAGGNTIYF.

The chain uses TRBV20-1 and TRBJ2-6; 11 bases fit TRBD2. Per germline, CDR1 DFQATT and CDR2 SNEGSKA (reference sequence). Trimming at V came to 5 bases and at J to 4 bases, leaving 13 bases not matched to a gene. The CDR3 contains 18 residues. As DNA, the CDR3 is TGCAGTGCTCCGACTAGCGGGGTGCCTAGGTCCGGGGCCAACGTCCTGACTTTC. Its translation is CSAPTSGVPRSGANVLTF.

V and J are TRBV20-1 and TRBJ1-3; D is undetermined. CDR1 DFQATT and CDR2 SNEGSKA come from the germline V gene (reference sequence). V was shortened by 3 bases and J by 2 bases, with 8 bases between the two germline ends. The CDR3 totals 13 residues. DNA for the CDR3: TGCAGTGCTAGTTTGTCCCCTGGAAACACCATATATTTT. Translating it yields CSASLSPGNTIYF.

A single count supports this clonotype. This rearrangement joins TRBV3-1 to TRBJ1-2; D is perhaps TRBD1 (5 bases). Trimming shortened V by 4 bases and J by 7 bases, and 16 bases separated the two germline ends. Germline V gene data show CDR1 as LGHDT and CDR2 as YNNKEL (reference sequence). This CDR3 region has 14 residues. The chain's CDR3 is CASSPAGGTGGYTF. Written as DNA, the CDR3 is TGTGCCAGCAGCCCGGCCGGGGGAACCGGTGGCTACACCTTC.

The rearrangement uses TRBV12-3 or TRBV12-4 and TRBJ1-5; TRBD1 matches 9 bases. The CDR3 sequence is 13 residues long. J gave up 7 bases and V 6 bases, and 4 bases lay outside the gene matches. In DNA, the CDR3 is TGTGCCAGCAGCACAGGGGGCGAGCAGCCCCAGCATTTT. Translating it yields CASSTGGEQPQHF.

The rearrangement links TRBV6-2 or TRBV6-3 to TRBJ1-2; D possibly corresponds to TRBD1 (5 bases). This CDR3 has 14 residues. Germline assignment: CDR1 MNHEY and CDR2 SVGEGT. V dropped 5 bases and J dropped 6 bases, with 16 bases sitting between them. CDR3 coding DNA: TGTGCCAGCAGTCGGGGCAAATTCAAGCATGGCTACACCTTC. It is translated as CASSRGKFKHGYTF.

The chain links TRBV29-1 to TRBJ2-4; D remains unclear. The CDR3 sequence is 13 residues long. The germline V and J ends were trimmed by 4 bases and 7 bases, with 14 bases remaining between them. Germline values: CDR1 SQVTM, CDR2 ANQGSEA. CDR3 residues: CSVGLSFANIQYF. The CDR3 DNA sequence: TGCAGCGTTGGACTCTCCTTTGCGAACATTCAGTACTTC.